The clone carrying this T cell receptor (beta chain) appeared a few times. Its antigen is still unknown. These data come from a study of blood T cells in healthy people across ages. This CDR3 region has 13 residues. Deletions cut 0 bases from V and 3 bases from J, with 9 bases between. Per germline, CDR1 DFQATT and CDR2 SNEGSKA (reference sequence). General observations from the study: Estimates of total diversity, which came from one million sequenced T cells, were considered to be underestimates.

Isolated per sample were at least 7 million PBMCs. PCR was performed a second time for about 6 to 12 cycles using a sample-barcoded 5' primer and a J-beta primer mix. Via MiXCR, TCRdb re-called the 5' RACE reads, giving one row per CDR3 protein. The sample has about 400,000 distinct CDR3 sequences, about 52% seen once. The sequencing sample was made of blood. This chain links TRBV20-1 with TRBJ2-7, with D unclear. The source is a man in his fifties or sixties in good health. CDR3 bases: TGCAGTGCTAGAGAAATAGCTTACTACGAGCAGTACTTC. Protein: CSAREIAYYEQYF.